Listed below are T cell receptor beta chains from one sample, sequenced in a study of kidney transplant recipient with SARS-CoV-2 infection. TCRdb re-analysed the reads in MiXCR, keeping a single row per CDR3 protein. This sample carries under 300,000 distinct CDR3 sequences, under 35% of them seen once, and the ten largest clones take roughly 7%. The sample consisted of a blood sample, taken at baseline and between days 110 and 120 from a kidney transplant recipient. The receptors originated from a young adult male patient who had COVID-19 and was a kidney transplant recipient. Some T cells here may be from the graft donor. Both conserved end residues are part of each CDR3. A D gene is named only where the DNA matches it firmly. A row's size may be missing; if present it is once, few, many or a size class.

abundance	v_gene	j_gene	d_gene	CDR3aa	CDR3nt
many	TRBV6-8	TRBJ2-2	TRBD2	CASSYAPRLAGRNTGELFF	TGTGCCAGCAGTTACGCCCCTAGACTAGCGGGAAGAAACACCGGGGAGCTGTTTTTT
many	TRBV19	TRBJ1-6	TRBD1	CASSLGQNSPLHF	TGTGCCAGTAGTTTGGGACAGAATTCACCCCTCCACTTT
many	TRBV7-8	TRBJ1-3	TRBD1	CASSLSAPGGGNTIYF	TGTGCCAGCAGCTTATCGGCCCCAGGGGGAGGAAACACCATATATTTT
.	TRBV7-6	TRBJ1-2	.	CASSEKSESRKTYGYTF	TGTGCCAGCAGCGAAAAGAGTGAATCTCGAAAGACCTATGGCTACACCTTC
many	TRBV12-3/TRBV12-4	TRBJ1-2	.	CASSQENSFRKTYGYTF	TGTGCCAGCAGTCAAGAGAACAGCTTCCGAAAGACCTATGGCTACACCTTC
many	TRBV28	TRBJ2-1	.	CASSIPELSYNEQFF	TGTGCCAGCAGCATCCCAGAGCTCTCCTACAATGAGCAGTTCTTC
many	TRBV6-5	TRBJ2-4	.	CASSATLAKNIQYF	TGTGCCAGCAGTGCAACATTAGCCAAAAACATTCAGTACTTC
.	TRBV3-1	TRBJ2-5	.	CASSYTHPISLPETQYF	TGTGCCAGCAGCTATACGCATCCCATTTCTCTCCCTGAGACCCAGTACTTC
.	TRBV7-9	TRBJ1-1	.	CASSLAMGGSTEAFF	TGTGCCAGCAGCTTAGCGATGGGAGGTAGCACTGAAGCTTTCTTT
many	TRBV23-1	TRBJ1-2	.	CASSGPPLRRKTYGYTF	TGCGCCAGCAGTGGCCCGCCGCTACGCAGAAAGACCTATGGCTACACCTTC
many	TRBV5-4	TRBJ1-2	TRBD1	CASSLVTGTGSFGYTF	TGTGCCAGCAGCTTGGTAACCGGGACAGGGAGTTTTGGCTACACCTTC
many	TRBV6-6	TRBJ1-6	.	CASSYSHYNSPLHF	TGTGCCAGCAGTTACTCTCATTATAATTCACCCCTCCACTTT
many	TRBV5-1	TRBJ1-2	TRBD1	CASSRQTGTGDYGYTF	TGCGCCAGCAGCCGCCAAACCGGGACAGGGGACTATGGCTACACCTTC
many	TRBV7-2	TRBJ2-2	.	CASSFQEGTGELFF	TGTGCCAGCAGCTTTCAGGAGGGGACCGGGGAGCTGTTTTTT
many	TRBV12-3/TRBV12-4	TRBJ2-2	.	CASSWADTGELFF	TGTGCCAGCAGTTGGGCAGACACCGGGGAGCTGTTTTTT
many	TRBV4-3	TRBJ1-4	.	CASSQDLDSATNEKLFF	TGCGCCAGCAGCCAAGATCTGGACAGTGCAACTAATGAAAAACTGTTTTTT
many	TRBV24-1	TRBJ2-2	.	CATSVAGVNTGELFF	TGTGCCACCAGTGTAGCCGGGGTGAACACCGGGGAGCTGTTTTTT
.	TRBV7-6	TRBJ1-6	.	CANSYTGGEGNSPLHF	TGTGCCAACAGCTATACGGGGGGCGAGGGTAATTCACCCCTCCACTTT
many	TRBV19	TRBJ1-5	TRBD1	CASSIASGQAYQPQHF	TGTGCCAGTAGTATAGCCTCGGGACAGGCATATCAGCCCCAGCATTTT
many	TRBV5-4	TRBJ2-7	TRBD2	CASSLITSGPGEQYF	TGTGCCAGCAGCTTGATTACTAGCGGACCGGGCGAGCAGTACTTC
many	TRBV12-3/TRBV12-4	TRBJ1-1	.	CASSSGGMGTEAFF	TGTGCCAGCAGTTCGGGGGGAATGGGCACTGAAGCTTTCTTT
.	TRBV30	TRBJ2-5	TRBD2	CAWIRLAGTQYF	TGTGCCTGGATTCGACTAGCGGGGACCCAGTACTTC
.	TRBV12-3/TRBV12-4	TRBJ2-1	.	CAGSQDTEQFF	TGTGCCGGCAGTCAGGACACTGAGCAGTTCTTC
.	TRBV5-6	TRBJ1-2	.	CASVCYNSRKTYGYTF	TGTGCCAGCGTATGTTACAATAGTCGAAAGACCTATGGCTACACCTTC
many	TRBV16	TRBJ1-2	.	CASSCFGVVRKTYGYTF	TGTGCCAGCAGCTGCTTCGGGGTCGTTAGAAAGACCTATGGCTACACCTTC
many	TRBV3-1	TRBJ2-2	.	CASSGKNPISGLTGKLFF	TGTGCCAGCAGCGGAAAAAATCCCATTTCAGGCTTGACCGGGAAGCTGTTTTTT
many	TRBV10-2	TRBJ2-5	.	CASRLTSSGTQYF	TGCGCCAGCAGACTTACTAGTAGTGGGACCCAGTACTTC
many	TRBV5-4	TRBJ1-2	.	CASRYDVPGKTYGYTF	TGTGCCAGCCGGTATGACGTACCAGGAAAGACCTATGGCTACACCTTC
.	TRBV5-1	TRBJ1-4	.	CASSSGNEKLFF	TGCGCCAGCAGCTCCGGAAATGAAAAACTGTTTTTT
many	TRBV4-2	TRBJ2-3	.	CASSHLGAGGQGTDTQYF	TGTGCCAGCAGCCACTTAGGGGCAGGGGGGCAAGGCACAGATACGCAGTATTTT
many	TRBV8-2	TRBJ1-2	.	CGSNEADSRKTYGYTF	TGTGGCAGTAATGAGGCTGATAGCCGAAAGACCTATGGCTACACCTTC
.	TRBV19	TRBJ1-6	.	CASSNGGSNSPLHF	TGTGCCAGTAGTAACGGGGGTTCTAATTCACCCCTCCACTTT
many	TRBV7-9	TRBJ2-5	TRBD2	CASIRGLAGENNETQYF	TGTGCCAGCATCCGCGGACTAGCGGGAGAAAATAACGAGACCCAGTACTTC
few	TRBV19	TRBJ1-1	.	CASSRGQGSGNSEAFF	TGTGCCAGTAGTAGGGGGCAGGGGTCCGGGAACTCTGAAGCTTTCTTT
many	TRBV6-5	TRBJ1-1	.	CASSWGLNTEAFF	TGTGCCAGCAGTTGGGGGTTGAACACTGAAGCTTTCTTT
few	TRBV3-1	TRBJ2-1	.	CASSQAPDSSSYNEQFF	TGTGCCAGCAGCCAAGCCCCGGACTCGAGCTCCTACAATGAGCAGTTCTTC
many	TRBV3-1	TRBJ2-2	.	CASSATFPISGLTGELFF	TGTGCCAGCAGCGCGACATTTCCCATTTCAGGCTTGACCGGGGAGCTGTTTTTT
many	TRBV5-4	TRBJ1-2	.	CASRRSVPGKTYGYTF	TGTGCCAGCAGAAGGAGCGTACCAGGAAAGACCTATGGCTACACCTTC
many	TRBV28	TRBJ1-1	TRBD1	CASSLVDRLNTEAFF	TGTGCCAGCAGTTTAGTGGACAGGCTGAACACTGAAGCTTTCTTT
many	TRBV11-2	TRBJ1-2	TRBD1	CASSDAGTGNYGYTF	TGTGCCAGCAGCGACGCCGGGACAGGGAACTATGGCTACACCTTC
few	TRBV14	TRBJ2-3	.	CASSPRSFTQYF	TGTGCCAGCAGCCCTAGGAGCTTTACGCAGTATTTT
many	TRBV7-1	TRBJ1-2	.	CASSRYNHEGKTYGYTF	TGTGCCAGCAGCCGGTACAATCACGAGGGAAAGACCTATGGCTACACCTTC
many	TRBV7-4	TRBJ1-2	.	CASSAPSSARKTYGYTF	TGTGCCAGCAGCGCCCCTTCTTCAGCTCGAAAGACCTATGGCTACACCTTC
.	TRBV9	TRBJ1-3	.	CASSVLPLSAGNTIYF	TGTGCCAGCAGCGTACTCCCCCTCTCAGCTGGAAACACCATATATTTT
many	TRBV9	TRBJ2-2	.	CASSVETANTGELFF	TGTGCCAGCAGCGTAGAGACCGCGAACACCGGGGAGCTGTTTTTT
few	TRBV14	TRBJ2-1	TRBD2	CASSQDQGLAGRDEQFF	TGTGCCAGCAGCCAAGATCAGGGACTAGCGGGTCGAGATGAGCAGTTCTTC
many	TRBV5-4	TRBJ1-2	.	CASAHSVPGKTYGYTF	TGTGCCAGCGCACACAGCGTACCAGGAAAGACCTATGGCTACACCTTC
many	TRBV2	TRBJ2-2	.	CASIMMSGTGELFF	TGTGCCAGCATTATGATGTCAGGGACCGGGGAGCTGTTTTTT
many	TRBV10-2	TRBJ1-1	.	CASRQRADSNTEAFF	TGCGCCAGCCGCCAACGAGCCGACTCCAACACTGAAGCTTTCTTT
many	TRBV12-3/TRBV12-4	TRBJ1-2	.	CASSVLNSFRKTYGYTF	TGTGCCAGCAGTGTGCTCAACAGCTTCCGAAAGACCTATGGCTACACCTTC
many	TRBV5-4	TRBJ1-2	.	CASSVLVPGKTYGYTF	TGTGCCAGCTCTGTTCTCGTACCAGGAAAGACCTATGGCTACACCTTC
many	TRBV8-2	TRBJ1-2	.	CGSQVGDSRKTYGYTF	TGTGGCAGTCAGGTAGGTGATAGCCGAAAGACCTATGGCTACACCTTC
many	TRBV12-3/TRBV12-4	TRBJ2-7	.	CASSRGPNAYEQYF	TGTGCCAGCAGTAGGGGACCGAACGCCTACGAGCAGTACTTC
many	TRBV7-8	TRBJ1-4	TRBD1	CASSSPREGARGEKLFF	TGTGCCAGCAGCTCCCCCCGGGAGGGGGCAAGGGGCGAAAAACTGTTTTTT
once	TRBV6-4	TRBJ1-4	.	CASSLAGGGFANEKLFF	TGTGCCAGCAGTCTGGCTGGGGGAGGGTTTGCTAATGAAAAACTGTTTTTT
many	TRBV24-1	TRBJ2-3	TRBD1	CATSDSDRGGTDTQYF	TGTGCCACCAGTGATTCCGACAGGGGTGGCACAGATACGCAGTATTTT
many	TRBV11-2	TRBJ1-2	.	CASSKLGTSRKTYGYTF	TGTGCCAGCAGCAAGCTTGGAACAAGCAGAAAGACCTATGGCTACACCTTC
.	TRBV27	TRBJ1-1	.	CASSLRNSTEAFF	TGTGCCAGCAGTCTCAGGAACAGCACTGAAGCTTTCTTT
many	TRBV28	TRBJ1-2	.	CASIPGRRRGNYGYTF	TGTGCCAGCATCCCAGGACGGAGAAGAGGTAACTATGGCTACACCTTC